This T cell receptor (beta chain) was profiled in a study of CD8+ T cells in alopecia areata. Concerning this clone itself: Its matching antigen is unknown.

As the sequencing template, cDNA was produced by extracting RNA and reverse transcribing it. The protocol was immunoSEQ multiplex PCR, while the TCRdb copy is restricted to in-frame clones and leaves out a portion. The profile covers roughly 110,000 clones, with 56% appearing a single time and about 3.7% taken by the ten largest. CDR3 length equals 14 residues. Trimming removed 1 base from V and 0 bases from J, with 7 bases in between. Germline V CDR1 and CDR2: SGHTA, FQGNSA. Regarding treatment: oral pan-JAK inhibitor, 5-10 mg twice daily. Study conclusions and caveats: TCRs were shared less clearly across patients than in mice, possibly for HLA-related reasons.

The clonotype comes from a human donor with alopecia areata. V gene TRBV7-2 combines with J gene TRBJ2-7; no reliable D call. The sequences come from CD4+ T cells sorted from blood, collected at week 24, from a patient treated with tofacitinib. The DNA of the CDR3 is TGTGCCAGCAGCTTAGGAGGCAACTCCTACGAGCAGTACTTC. Its protein is CASSLGGNSYEQYF. The full variable domain, completed using reference TRBV7-2 and TRBJ2-7, is GAGVSQSPSNKVTEKGKDVELRCDPISGHTALYWYRQSLGQGLEFLIYFQGNSAPDKSGLPSDRFSAERTGGSVSTLTIQRTQQEDSAVYLCASSLGGNSYEQYFGPGTRLTVT.